This TCR beta chain was sequenced for a study of shared clonotypes between healthy human individuals. The method was immunoSEQ multiplex PCR; TCRdb's version includes in-frame clones alone and lacks a portion of them. The data contain some 1 million clones, roughly 80% of them singletons. Sequencing was done on a sample of memory CD4+ T cells sorted from blood. Noted subset: CD45RA-negative fraction. This receptor was taken from a man younger than 35 in good health.

The CDR3 loop is CASSPGSSTGELFF. CDR3 bases: TGTGCCAGCAGTCCGGGGTCGAGCACCGGGGAGCTGTTTTTT. The V gene is TRBV6-5, the J gene TRBJ2-2, with D possibly being TRBD2 (5 bases). This CDR3 contains 14 residues. The V and J ends lost 5 bases and 4 bases respectively, with 11 bases between them. Germline-derived CDR1 and CDR2 are MNHEY and SVGAGI.